This TCR beta chain was recovered during a study of cytomegalovirus exposure and HLA in healthy donors. Study-wide background: Earlier findings included approximately 120 million unique TCR beta sequences obtained from about 179 million T cells. Whole-study findings and limits: Later analysis identified over 15,000 TCR beta sequences associated with HLA alleles, using a false discovery rate threshold of 0.05. Among TCR sequences, most were rare, though some public TCRs appeared in many donors.

Turning to this clone: Its matching antigen is unknown.

Healthy bone marrow donors made up the cohort. Both 60 Vbeta primers and 13 Jbeta primers went into the PCR. The assay was immunoSEQ multiplex PCR, and TCRdb's table has in-frame clones only and misses some. This repertoire shows some 130,000 clones, about 80% found once; its top ten account for 4.5% to 5%. The CDR3 contains 18 residues. Trimming cost V 4 bases and J 8 bases; bases outside gene matches: 16. CDR1 and CDR2 from the germline V gene are MGHDK and SYGVNS. The genes are TRBV25-1 and TRBJ2-4, with TRBD1 matching 11 bases. This clonotype originated in a man younger than 40 in good health. The sequencing input was PBMCs. As DNA, the CDR3 is TGTGCCAGCAGTGGGGGGGGACAGGGGGTGCTCCTTAGGGACATTCAGTACTTC. It codes for CASSGGGQGVLLRDIQYF.